This T cell receptor beta chain was sequenced for a study of CD8 T cells in ankylosing spondylitis. This clonotype was counted only a few times. The antigen is unknown. Study-wide results and caveats: Several of the motif variants were reported before in synovial fluid and blood from reactive arthritis. CD8+ by phenotype, disease-linked clones were relatively rare in peripheral blood. Within ankylosing spondylitis blood, a TCR beta motif made up of several highly homologous variants appeared to be characteristic. Significantly higher representation of disease-linked clones was reported for matched ankylosing spondylitis synovial fluid.

The germline gives CDR1 DFQATT, CDR2 SNEGSKA (reference sequence). The CDR3 consists of 14 residues. Unmatched junction bases numbered 7, after V lost 5 bases and J lost 1 base. By quantitative 5'-RACE with molecular barcodes, the TCR beta libraries were made. TCRdb reprocessed the 5' RACE reads with MiXCR, giving one entry per CDR3 protein. The sample holds a few hundred thousand distinct CDR3 sequences; 17% are singletons and the top ten take just over 1%. The chain couples TRBV20-1 to TRBJ1-1; 7 positions match TRBD1. Source material: blood, either unsorted or a sorted T cell fraction (not recorded which). The clonotype was recovered from a male donor with ankylosing spondylitis. The CDR3 loop is CSAPDRVTNTEAFF. The CDR3 DNA sequence: TGCAGTGCTCCCGACAGGGTTACGAACACTGAAGCTTTCTTT.